Listed below are T cell receptor beta chains from one sample, sequenced in a study of blood T cells in healthy people across ages. MiXCR, applied by TCRdb to the 5' RACE reads, yields one record per CDR3 protein. The sample shows hundreds of thousands of distinct CDR3 sequences, approximately 40% of them seen only once. The sample was blood. The receptors stem from a man older than 75 in good health. Both conserved end residues are part of each CDR3. D genes are given only for firm matches. Clone size is shown for a subset of rows, as once, few, many or a class of expanded clone.

TRBV2	NA	TRBJ1-5	TRBD1	TGTGCCAGCAGTTCCCTCGACAGGGTGAATAGCAATCAGCCCCAGCATTTT	CASSSLDRVNSNQPQHF
TRBV4-3	NA	TRBJ2-1	NA	TGCGCCAGCAGCCAAGACGTGCAGGGTTTTGGAGGCAATGAGCAGTTCTTC	CASSQDVQGFGGNEQFF
TRBV12-3/TRBV12-4	NA	TRBJ1-1	TRBD1	TGTGCCAGCAGTTTAAGGACAGGGGGTCGTGGCACTGAAGCTTTCTTT	CASSLRTGGRGTEAFF
TRBV20-1	NA	TRBJ1-5	TRBD1	TGCAGTGCATCCGGGACAGGGAGCAATCAGCCCCAGCATTTT	CSASGTGSNQPQHF
TRBV5-6	few	TRBJ2-7	NA	TGTGCCAGCAGCCCAGACCTCGGAGCGGGTCTATACTACGAGCAGTACTTC	CASSPDLGAGLYYEQYF
TRBV3-1	NA	TRBJ2-5	TRBD2	TGTGCCAGCAGCCAAGGGAATGGCGGGGGGGCCGGGACCCAGTACTTC	CASSQGNGGGAGTQYF
TRBV20-1	NA	TRBJ2-1	NA	TGCAGTGCTAGCGACTCCGGAACAGCGGGACATGGTTTCTACGAGCAGAACTTC	CSASDSGTAGHGFYEQNF
TRBV12-3/TRBV12-4	NA	TRBJ2-5	TRBD2	TGTGCCAGCAGTTTCGGTGGTCTAGCGGGAACTCAAGAGACCCAGTACTTC	CASSFGGLAGTQETQYF
TRBV4-3	few	TRBJ1-2	TRBD1	TGCGCCAGCAGCCAAGGGCTACAGGGGATGTATGGCTACACCTTC	CASSQGLQGMYGYTF
TRBV11-1	NA	TRBJ2-1	NA	TGTGCCAGCAGCTTAGTTTCACCAGGGTTCACCGGGGTCCCCAGGGAATACAATGAGCAGTTCTTC	CASSLVSPGFTGVPREYNEQFF
TRBV19	NA	TRBJ2-1	TRBD1	TGTGCCAGTAGTGCCGGACAGGGGGCCTACAATGAGCAGTTCTTC	CASSAGQGAYNEQFF
TRBV5-1	NA	TRBJ1-2	NA	TGCGCCAGCAGCTCAAATCCGGGAGTTTTCTTTAACTATGGCTACACCTTC	CASSSNPGVFFNYGYTF
TRBV6-5	few	TRBJ2-7	NA	TGTGCCAGCAGTTACTCAAGGACCAACTACGAGCAGTACTTC	CASSYSRTNYEQYF
TRBV7-3	NA	TRBJ1-1	NA	TGTGCCAGCAGCACGTCCGGGGCCCGAGGAACTGAAGCTTTCTTT	CASSTSGARGTEAFF